This T cell receptor beta chain was recorded in a study of cytomegalovirus exposure and HLA in healthy donors. Vbeta (60) and Jbeta (13) primers were used in the PCR. Method: immunoSEQ multiplex PCR; TCRdb's copy keeps in-frame clones and lacks some. The sample consists of about 70,000 clones, 86% of them appearing once. The germline V and J ends were trimmed by 6 bases and 1 base, with 18 bases remaining between them. Germline V CDR1 and CDR2: SGHTA, FQGNSA. There are 16 residues in the CDR3. The sequence derives from a woman aged 25 to 39 in good health and CMV-seronegative. The chain combines TRBV7-2 with TRBJ1-1; D remains unclear. The source material was PBMCs. In nucleotides, the CDR3 is TGTGCCAGCAGACCACCGAGTGAGGGCAGGAACACTGAAGCTTTCTTT. It is translated as CASRPPSEGRNTEAFF.